Sequencing of this TCR beta chain was carried out in a study of glioma-infiltrating T cells. The study, taken as a whole, reports: Gliomas, especially low-grade, showed above-expected tissue-blood divergence; non-neoplastic patients showed below.

The CDR3 loop spans 16 amino acids. V lost 1 base to trimming and J lost 0 bases, with 12 bases between them. Per the germline V gene, CDR1 is MGHRA and CDR2 is YSYEKL. A remark on this clonotype: What it binds is not known.

Amplification of TCR alpha and beta CDR3 regions from RNA used iRepertoire nested multiplex PCR. One-step reverse transcription and amplification started from around 100-400 ng of tissue mRNA or PBMC total RNA. MiXCR was run by TCRdb on the multiplex PCR reads, yielding one entry per CDR3 protein. This sample has about 140,000 distinct CDR3 sequences, with about two fifths found just once. The chain has TRBV4-1 and TRBJ1-2; D may be TRBD1 (5 bases). The TCR was taken from a human donor with low-grade glioma or glioblastoma, undergoing nonglioma brain surgery, or in good health (not recorded which). Sequences were obtained from glioma tissue, nonneoplastic brain tissue, or PBMCs (not recorded which). CDR3 amino acids: CASSQGRGPTNYGYTF. The DNA for the CDR3 is TGCGCCAGCAGCCAAGGGAGGGGACCGACTAACTATGGCTACACCTTC.